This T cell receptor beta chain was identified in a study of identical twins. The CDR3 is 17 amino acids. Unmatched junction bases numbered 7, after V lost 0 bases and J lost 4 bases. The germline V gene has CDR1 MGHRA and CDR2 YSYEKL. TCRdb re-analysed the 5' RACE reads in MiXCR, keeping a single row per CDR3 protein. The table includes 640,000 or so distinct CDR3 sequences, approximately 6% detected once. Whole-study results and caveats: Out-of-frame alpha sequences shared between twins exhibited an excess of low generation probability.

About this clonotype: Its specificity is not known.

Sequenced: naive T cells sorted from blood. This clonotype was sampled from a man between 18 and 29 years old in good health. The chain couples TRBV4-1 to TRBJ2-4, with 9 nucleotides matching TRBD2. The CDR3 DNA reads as TGCGCCAGCAGCCAAGAAAGGGCGGGAGGGCCGAAAAACATTCAGTACTTC. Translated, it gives CASSQERAGGPKNIQYF.